Below, 6 T cell receptor beta chains from the same sample are listed, as sequenced in a study of T cell clonality in common variable immunodeficiency. Here immunoSEQ multiplex PCR was the method, and the copy in TCRdb shows in-frame clones only, minus some. Listed here are some 45,000 clones without any singletons, the top ten holding approximately 5.9%. Sequencing used peripheral blood mononuclear cells. These receptors all come from a person between 18 and 75 years old in good health.

The sample holds many counts of this clone. The read terminates 3 residues before the CDR3 end, so the remaining end is supplied by the germline J gene. V gene TRBV19 combines with J gene TRBJ2-2; TRBD1 matches at 8 bases. Unmatched junction bases numbered 13, after V lost 11 bases and J lost 5 bases. Germline CDR1 and CDR2: LNHDA and SQIVND (reference sequence). The CDR3 extends over 15 amino acids. CDR3: CASQGWTGWTGELFF. The sequenced part of the CDR3 DNA is TGTGCCTCCCAGGGGTGGACAGGGTGGACCGGGGAG.

This clone was recorded many times. The CDR3 DNA, read in part, is TGCGCCAGCAGCCAAGTTCTATCTAACCGGGAGACC. This gives the protein CASSQVLSNRET. From start to end, the CDR3 is CASSQVLSNRETQYF. This rearrangement joins TRBV4-1 to TRBJ2-5, with unresolved D. Sequencing ends 3 residues short of the CDR3 end; the germline J gene provides the rest. Germline V gives CDR1 MGHRA, CDR2 YSYEKL. The CDR3 loop spans 15 amino acids. Deletions cut 1 base from V and 5 bases from J, with 14 bases between.

This clone was detected ten times or more. The read stops 3 residues short of the end of the CDR3; the missing end is completed from the germline J gene. This chain links TRBV19 with TRBJ2-1; 11 bases are a match to TRBD1. J gave up 7 bases and V 6 bases, and 5 bases lay outside the gene matches. CDR1 is LNHDA and CDR2 is SQIVND in the germline V gene (reference sequence). CDR3 length: 14 residues. CDR3 DNA, as far as it was read: TGTGCCAGTAGCGCGGGACAGGGGGTTAATGAG. Its protein product is CASSAGQGVNE. The entire CDR3 reads CASSAGQGVNEQFF.

There are many counts of this clone. Read sequence stops 3 residues before the CDR3 end, and the germline J gene provides the missing end. V and J are TRBV5-1 and TRBJ2-5; 8 nucleotides line up with TRBD2. V lost 5 bases to trimming and J lost 2 bases; unmatched junction nucleotides: 8. The CDR3 spans 15 residues. From germline, CDR1 is SGHRS and CDR2 YFSETQ. The CDR3 region is CASSLGGGWQETQYF. The CDR3 DNA, read in part, is TGCGCCAGCAGTCTGGGCGGGGGGTGGCAAGAGACC.

This clone came up many times. The read falls 3 residues short of the CDR3 end, and the missing part is taken from the germline J gene. V usage is TRBV5-1 and J usage is TRBJ2-3; the D gene could be TRBD1 or TRBD2 (6 bases each). Germline V gene sequence: CDR1 SGHRS, CDR2 YFSETQ. This CDR3 region has 13 residues. Partial CDR3 DNA: TGCGCCAGCAATCCGTCACAGGGAGGCACG. This gives the protein CASNPSQGGT. The entire CDR3 reads CASNPSQGGTQYF.

Ten or more counts support this clone. CDR3 bases read: TGTGCCAGCAGGAGGACTGACCCCTACGAG. Encoded protein: CASRRTDPYE. The CDR3 reads in full as CASRRTDPYEQYF. The chain links TRBV6-2 or TRBV6-3 to TRBJ2-7, with D perhaps TRBD2 (5 bases). The DNA ends 3 residues before the CDR3 does, and the rest of the CDR3 is filled in from the germline J gene. Germline values: CDR1 MNHEY, CDR2 SVGEGT. The CDR3 consists of 13 residues. With 6 bases removed from V and 2 bases from J, the gap between germline ends came to 11 bases.